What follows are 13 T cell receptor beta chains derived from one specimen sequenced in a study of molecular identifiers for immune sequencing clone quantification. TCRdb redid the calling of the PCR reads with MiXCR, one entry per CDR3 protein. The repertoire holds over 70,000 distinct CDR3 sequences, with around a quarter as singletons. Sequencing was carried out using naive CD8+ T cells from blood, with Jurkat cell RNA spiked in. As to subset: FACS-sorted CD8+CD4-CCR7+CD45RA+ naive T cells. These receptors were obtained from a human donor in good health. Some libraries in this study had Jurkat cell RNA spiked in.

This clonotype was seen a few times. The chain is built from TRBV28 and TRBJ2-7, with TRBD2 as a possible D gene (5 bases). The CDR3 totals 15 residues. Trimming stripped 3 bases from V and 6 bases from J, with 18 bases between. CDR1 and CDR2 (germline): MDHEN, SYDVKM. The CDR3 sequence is CASSFRGPRGLEQYF. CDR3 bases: TGTGCCAGCAGTTTCCGCGGCCCACGAGGGCTCGAGCAGTACTTC.

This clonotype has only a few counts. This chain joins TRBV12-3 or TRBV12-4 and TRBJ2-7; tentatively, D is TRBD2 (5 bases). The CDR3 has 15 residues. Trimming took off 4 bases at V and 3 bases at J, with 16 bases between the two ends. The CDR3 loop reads CASSSIYGVNYEQYF. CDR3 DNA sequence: TGTGCCAGCAGTTCGATATACGGGGTCAACTACGAGCAGTACTTC.

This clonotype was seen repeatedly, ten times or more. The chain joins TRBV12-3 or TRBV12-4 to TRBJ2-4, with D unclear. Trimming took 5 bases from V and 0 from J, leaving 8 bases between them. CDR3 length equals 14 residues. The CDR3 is CASSPTVAKNIQYF. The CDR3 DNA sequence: TGTGCCAGCAGTCCGACGGTAGCCAAAAACATTCAGTACTTC.

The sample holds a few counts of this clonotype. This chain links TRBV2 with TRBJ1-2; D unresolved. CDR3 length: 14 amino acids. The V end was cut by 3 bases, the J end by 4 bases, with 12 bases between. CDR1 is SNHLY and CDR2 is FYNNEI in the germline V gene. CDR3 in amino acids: CASSDLDRPYGYTF. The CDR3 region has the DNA TGTGCCAGCAGTGATTTGGACCGTCCCTATGGCTACACCTTC.

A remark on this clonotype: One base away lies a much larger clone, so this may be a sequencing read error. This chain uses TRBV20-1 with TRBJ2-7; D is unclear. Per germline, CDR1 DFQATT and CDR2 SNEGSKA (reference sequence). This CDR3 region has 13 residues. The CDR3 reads CSATASFSYGQYF. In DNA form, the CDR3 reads TGCAGTGCTACCGCTAGTTTCTCCTACGGGCAGTACTTC.

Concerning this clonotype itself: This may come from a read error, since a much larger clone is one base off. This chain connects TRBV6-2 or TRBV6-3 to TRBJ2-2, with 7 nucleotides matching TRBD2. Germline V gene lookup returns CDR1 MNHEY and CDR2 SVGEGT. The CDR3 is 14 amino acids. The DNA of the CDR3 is TGTGTCAGCAGTTCCATAGCGGGCACCGGGGAGCTGTTTTTT. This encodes CVSSSIAGTGELFF.

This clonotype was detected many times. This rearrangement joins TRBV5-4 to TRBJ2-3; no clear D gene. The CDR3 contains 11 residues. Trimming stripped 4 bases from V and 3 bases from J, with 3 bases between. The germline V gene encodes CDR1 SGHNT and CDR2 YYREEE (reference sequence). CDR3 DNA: TGTGCCAGCAGCGCTACAGATACGCAGTATTTT. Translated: CASSATDTQYF.

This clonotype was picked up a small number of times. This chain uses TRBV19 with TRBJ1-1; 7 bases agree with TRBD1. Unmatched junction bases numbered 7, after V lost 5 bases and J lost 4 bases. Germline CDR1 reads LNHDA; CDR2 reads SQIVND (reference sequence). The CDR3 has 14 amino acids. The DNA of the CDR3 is TGTGCCAGTAGTGCCTTTCAGGGGGGCACTGAAGCTTTCTTT. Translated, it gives CASSAFQGGTEAFF.

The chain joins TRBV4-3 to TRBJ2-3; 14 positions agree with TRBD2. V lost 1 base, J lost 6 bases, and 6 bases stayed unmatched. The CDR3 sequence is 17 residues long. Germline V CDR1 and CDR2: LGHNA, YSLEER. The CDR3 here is CASSQGGTSGGEDTQYF. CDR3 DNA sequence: TGCGCCAGCAGCCAAGGCGGGACTAGCGGGGGTGAGGATACGCAGTATTTT.

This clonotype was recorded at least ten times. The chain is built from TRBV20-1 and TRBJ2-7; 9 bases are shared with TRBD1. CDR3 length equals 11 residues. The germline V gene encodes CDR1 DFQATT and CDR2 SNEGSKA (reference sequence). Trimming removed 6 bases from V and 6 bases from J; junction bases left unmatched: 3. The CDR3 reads CSATGQGEQYF. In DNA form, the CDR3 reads TGCAGTGCCACGGGACAGGGCGAGCAGTACTTC.

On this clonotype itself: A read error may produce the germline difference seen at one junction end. In DNA form, the CDR3 reads TGTGCCAGCAGTTTGGGGGGCGTTATCGGCTACGGGCAGTACTTC. Encoded protein: CASSLGGVIGYGQYF. V gene TRBV27 combines with J gene TRBJ2-7; D is possibly TRBD1 or TRBD2 (6 bases each). CDR3 length equals 15 residues. Germline CDR1 reads MNHEY; CDR2 reads SMNVEV (reference sequence).

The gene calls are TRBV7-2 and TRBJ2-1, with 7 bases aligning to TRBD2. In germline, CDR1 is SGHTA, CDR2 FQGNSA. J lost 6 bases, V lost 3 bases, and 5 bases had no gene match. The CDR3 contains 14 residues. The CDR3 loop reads CASSFGGGSNEQFF. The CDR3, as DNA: TGTGCCAGCAGCTTCGGAGGCGGGAGCAATGAGCAGTTCTTC. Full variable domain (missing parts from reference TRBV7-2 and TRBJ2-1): GAGVSQSPSNKVTEKGKDVELRCDPISGHTALYWYRQSLGQGLEFLIYFQGNSAPDKSGLPSDRFSAERTGGSVSTLTIQRTQQEDSAVYLCASSFGGGSNEQFFGPGTRLTVL.

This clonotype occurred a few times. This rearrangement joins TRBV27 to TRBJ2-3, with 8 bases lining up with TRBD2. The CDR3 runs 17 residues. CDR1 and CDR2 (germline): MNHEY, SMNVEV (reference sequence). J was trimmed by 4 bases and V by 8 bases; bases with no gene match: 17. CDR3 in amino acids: CASRPGGVAGRADTQYF. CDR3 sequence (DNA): TGTGCCAGCCGCCCCGGGGGGGTGGCGGGACGGGCAGATACGCAGTATTTT.